This T cell receptor beta chain comes out of a study of graft-versus-host responses after intestinal transplantation (TCRdb year 2021). Notes on the research overall: The transplants that recipients received were multivisceral, liver-intestinal, or isolated intestinal. Anti-thymocyte globulin induction was given to all recipients, followed by maintenance tacrolimus and steroids for 2 to 3 years. Graft-versus-host and host-versus-graft alloreactive T cell clones were tracked in the graft, circulation and bone marrow after intestinal transplantation using bulk TCR-beta CDR3 sequencing. To identify alloreactive clones, pre-transplant mixed lymphocyte reaction products were sequenced and compared with unstimulated pre-transplant donor and recipient T cells. The cohort enrolled about two dozen intestinal transplant recipients, one of whom was a retransplant, and a few patients without pretransplant specimens were excluded. Donor T cell macrochimerism was defined as a peak of at least 4% donor T cells among recipient peripheral blood mononuclear cells. Instead of going to the commercial service, samples from a few later patients were sequenced in-house on an Illumina MiSeq and processed with MiXCR. Results and caveats for the whole study, not just this receptor: In patients with donor T cell macrochimerism, the allografts had high GvH to HvG T cell clonal ratios. Peak levels of circulating GvH clones were associated with declines in HvG clones early after transplant. GvH clones turned up in recipient bone marrow, with some appearing earlier in ileal mucosa or blood, a pattern consistent with an intestinal mucosal origin. The relatively low number and heterogeneity of intestinal transplant patients limited the conclusions.

As to this clone: What this receptor recognizes is not known. Base-call qualities are not available, and no considerably larger clone is one nucleotide away.

Library construction relied on the immunoSEQ multiplex PCR assay. For most patients, high-throughput TCR-beta CDR3 sequencing of genomic DNA was performed by Adaptive Biotechnologies. Under the source paper's analysis protocol: TCR sequencing data for around 20 patients were retrieved from Adaptive's ImmunoSEQ software; a few other patients were processed with MiXCR and VDJtools. CDR3 nucleotide sequences shared by donor and recipient were removed because the origin of these sequences could not be assigned. At least 2-fold expansion over unstimulated cells and a minimum CFSE-low frequency of 0.002% (template counts) or 0.001% (read counts) were required for clones to be classified as alloreactive. Clones were considered mappable if detected in sequenced pre-transplant spleen, lymph node, or MLR CFSE-low populations of the donor or recipient. Cumulative frequency of alloreactive clones was calculated as a percentage of all sequences weighted by copy number. The table comes from immuneACCESS by way of TCRdb, which keeps in-frame sequences with V and J called. Part of the clones is missing from these tables; in studies checked, under half for an unresolved V gene and the rest for unknown reasons. Clone size and the V and J calls come from that table; the DNA yielded D and trimming. The sample table records roughly 60,000 clones; around nine tenths of these occur just once. More than 2.5% of the sample comes from the top ten.

Blood samples were collected up to 4 times in the first month after transplant and then at least monthly when available. The clonotype was recovered from a human patient who received an intestinal transplant, so some T cells may come from the graft donor. The sample consisted of PBMCs, taken roughly 120 days after intestinal transplantation.

The CDR3: CASSIDQSSRGTEAFF. The bases read TGTGCCAGTAGTATAGATCAAAGTTCCCGGGGCACTGAAGCTTTCTTT. This chain joins TRBV19 to TRBJ1-1, with the D gene too uncertain to name. According to the germline V gene (reference sequence), CDR1 reads LNHDA and CDR2 reads SQIVND. V is cut by 0 bases and J by 4 bases, and the space between the germline ends is 15 bases. Inclusive of the bounding cysteine and phenylalanine, the CDR3 is 16 residues long. Of all the DNA, just the CDR3 is kept, 48 bases in frame from base 1.